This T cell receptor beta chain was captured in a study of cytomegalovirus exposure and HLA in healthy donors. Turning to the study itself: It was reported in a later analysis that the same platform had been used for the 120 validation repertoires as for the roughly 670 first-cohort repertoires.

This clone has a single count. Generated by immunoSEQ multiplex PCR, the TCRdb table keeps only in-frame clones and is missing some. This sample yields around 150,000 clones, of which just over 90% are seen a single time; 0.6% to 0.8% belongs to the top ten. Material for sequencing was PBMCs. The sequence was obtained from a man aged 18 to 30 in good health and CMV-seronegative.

The CDR3 DNA reads as TGTGCCAGTAGTAGACGGGACAGGGGGGCCGGGGCCAACGTCCTGACTTTC. Encoded protein: CASSRRDRGAGANVLTF. The rearrangement links TRBV19 to TRBJ2-6; 11 bases agree with TRBD1. Germline V gives CDR1 LNHDA, CDR2 SQIVND (reference sequence). V gave up 4 bases and J gave up 4 bases; unmatched junction bases: 6. This CDR3 has 17 amino acids. The variable domain in full, with the rest retrieved from reference TRBV19 and TRBJ2-6, is DGGITQSPKYLFRKEGQNVTLSCEQNLNHDAMYWYRQDPGQGLRLIYYSQIVNDFQKGDIAEGYSVSREKKESFPLTVTSAQKNPTAFYLCASSRRDRGAGANVLTFGAGSRLTVL.